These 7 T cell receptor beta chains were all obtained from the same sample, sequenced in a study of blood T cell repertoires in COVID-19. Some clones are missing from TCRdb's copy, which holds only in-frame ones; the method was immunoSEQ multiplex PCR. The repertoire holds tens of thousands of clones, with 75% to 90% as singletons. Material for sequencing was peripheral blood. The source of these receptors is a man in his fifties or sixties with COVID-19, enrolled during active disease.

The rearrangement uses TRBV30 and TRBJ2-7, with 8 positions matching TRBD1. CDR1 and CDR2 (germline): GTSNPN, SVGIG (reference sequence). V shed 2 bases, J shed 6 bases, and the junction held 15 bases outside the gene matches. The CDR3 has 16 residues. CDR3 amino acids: CAWSRRSGTGDGEQYF. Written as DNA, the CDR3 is TGTGCCTGGAGTCGGAGGAGTGGGACAGGCGATGGCGAGCAGTACTTC.

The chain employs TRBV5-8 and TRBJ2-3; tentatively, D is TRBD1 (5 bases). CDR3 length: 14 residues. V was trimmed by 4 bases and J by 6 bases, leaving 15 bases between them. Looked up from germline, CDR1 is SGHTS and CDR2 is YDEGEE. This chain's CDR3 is CASSPQGVGDTQYF. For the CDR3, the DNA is TGTGCCAGCAGCCCCCAGGGCGTTGGGGATACGCAGTATTTT.

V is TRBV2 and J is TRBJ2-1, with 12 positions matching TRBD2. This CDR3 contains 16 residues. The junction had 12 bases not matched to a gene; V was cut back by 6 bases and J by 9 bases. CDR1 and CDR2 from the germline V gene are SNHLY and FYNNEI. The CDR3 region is CASSGSLAGGPVEQFF. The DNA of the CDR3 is TGTGCCAGCAGCGGGTCGCTAGCGGGAGGGCCGGTTGAGCAGTTCTTC.

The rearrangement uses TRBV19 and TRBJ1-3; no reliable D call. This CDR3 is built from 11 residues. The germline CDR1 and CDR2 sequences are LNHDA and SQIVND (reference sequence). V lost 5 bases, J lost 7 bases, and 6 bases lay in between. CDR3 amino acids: CASSFVNTIYF. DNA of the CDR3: TGTGCCAGTAGTTTCGTCAACACCATATATTTT.

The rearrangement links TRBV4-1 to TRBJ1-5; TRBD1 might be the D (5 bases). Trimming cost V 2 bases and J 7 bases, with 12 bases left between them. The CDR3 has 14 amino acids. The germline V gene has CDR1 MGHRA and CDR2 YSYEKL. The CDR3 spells CASSQSRGRQPQHF. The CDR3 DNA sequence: TGCGCCAGCAGCCAATCAAGGGGCCGGCAGCCCCAGCATTTT.

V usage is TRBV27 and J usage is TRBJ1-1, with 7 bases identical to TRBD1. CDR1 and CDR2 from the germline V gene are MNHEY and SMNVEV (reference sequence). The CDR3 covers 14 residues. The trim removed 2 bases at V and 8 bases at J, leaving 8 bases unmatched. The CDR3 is CASSLKFPDREAFF. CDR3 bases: TGTGCCAGCAGTTTAAAGTTCCCGGACAGGGAAGCTTTCTTT.

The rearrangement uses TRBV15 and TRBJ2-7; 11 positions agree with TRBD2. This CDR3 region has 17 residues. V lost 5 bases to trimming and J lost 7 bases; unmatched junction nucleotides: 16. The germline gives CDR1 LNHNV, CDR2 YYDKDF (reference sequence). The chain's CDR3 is CATSSLAGGPDRGEQYF. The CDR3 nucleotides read TGTGCCACCAGCTCCCTAGCGGGAGGTCCCGACCGGGGGGAGCAGTACTTC.